This section outlines one TCR beta chain sequence together with its context. The antigen this receptor binds is unknown. Per-nucleotide qualities are absent, and no much larger clonotype sits a single base away. The sample is drawn from a study of OX40 agonist ivuxolimab in advanced cancers. Broadly, across the study: The costimulatory receptor OX40 (CD134) was targeted by ivuxolimab, a fully human IgG2 agonistic monoclonal antibody. Three dose-escalation patients achieved partial responses, one with hepatocellular carcinoma and two with cutaneous melanoma. The paper reports the monotherapy dose-escalation portion (N ≈ 50 patients) of the phase I ivuxolimab trial. Peripheral TCRbeta sequencing aimed to test whether ivuxolimab altered TCR sequence diversity and caused clonal T-cell expansion. Prior anti-PD-1, anti-PD-L1 or anti-CTLA-4 therapy was permitted, and approximately 40% of dose-escalation patients had received checkpoint inhibitors. Among the roughly 52 dose-escalation patients, approximately 20 had hepatocellular carcinoma, 15 melanoma, 9 renal cell carcinoma and 9 head and neck cancer. Intravenous ivuxolimab was administered to patients every 2 weeks at six dose levels: 0.01, 0.1, 0.3, 1.5, 3 and 10 mg/kg. In the dose-escalation cohort, over 65% of patients were male, and the mean age was roughly 60 years, with a range of roughly 20 to 80.

CDR1 and CDR2 (SEHNR, FQNEAQ) derive from the germline V gene (reference sequence). The cysteine opens and the phenylalanine closes a CDR3 of 14 amino acids. CDR3 DNA only is kept here, 42 bases in frame from base 1. The junction carries 9 bases between V and J, which are trimmed by 1 base and 3 bases respectively. For sequencing of the TCRbeta CDR3 region, genomic DNA was extracted from the sorted cells. The immunoSEQ Assay was used to sequence the TCRbeta CDR3 regions. The source is immuneACCESS, and TCRdb retained only in-frame sequences with V and J called. Part of the clones is not carried over; for the studies checked, unresolved V genes explain less than half of this, and the remainder is unexplained. The sample table contains tens of thousands of clones; only one count was recorded for 75% to 90% of them. Of the sample, 6.5% falls within the top ten clones. Patients with autoimmune disease history or receiving systemic immunosuppression were excluded from the trial. Peripheral blood for TCR sequencing was collected from all dose cohorts at baseline, on cycle 4 day 1, and on cycle 7 day 1. The samples were drawn from a first-in-human, open-label, multicenter phase I dose-escalation trial of ivuxolimab. Adults with locally advanced or metastatic melanoma, renal cell carcinoma, hepatocellular carcinoma or head and neck squamous cell carcinoma were enrolled in the trial. CD4+ and CD8+ T cells were sorted separately from peripheral blood before TCR sequencing.

Here is what the overall study found, with its caveats: In the 0.1-3.0 mg/kg groups, partial responders had among the lowest normalized peripheral clonal expansion, particularly in CD8+ T cells. After ivuxolimab, more expanded clones were found on average in CD8+ T cells than in CD4+ T cells. Low levels of normalized T-cell clonal expansion were also shown by some nonresponding patients. The antigen specificity of the peripheral T cells that underwent clonal expansion was not determined. At doses of 0.1 to 3.0 mg/kg, clonal expansion of both CD4+ and CD8+ T cells in blood was seen between baseline and week 6.

Sequences were derived from CD4+ or CD8+ T cells sorted from blood, sampled in a trial of the OX40 agonist ivuxolimab. The sequence joins TRBV7-9 to TRBJ1-1; the D gene cannot be resolved reliably. The receptor's source is an adult with an advanced solid tumor such as melanoma, head and neck, liver or kidney cancer. CDR3 region: CASSLGGRYTEAFF. The base sequence is TGTGCCAGCAGCTTAGGAGGCAGATACACTGAAGCTTTCTTT.